The 13 T cell receptor beta chains below were found in one sample sequenced in a study of T cell responses to AZD1222 COVID-19 vaccine. Produced via immunoSEQ multiplex PCR; TCRdb's table is partial and in-frame only. In the table there are about 76,000 clones, 60% to 85% of which are singletons. The sequenced sample was peripheral blood, obtained 28 days after the second dose of the MenACWY control vaccine. These receptors were collected from an adult who received the MenACWY meningococcal vaccine as a control.

In its sample, this clone was seen once. The chain combines TRBV10-3 with TRBJ2-1; 7 positions agree with TRBD2. In germline, CDR1 is ENHRY, CDR2 SYGVKD. The CDR3 has 14 residues. V shed 2 bases and J 9 bases; nucleotides not matched to a gene: 7. The CDR3 DNA follows: TGTGCCATCAGTGAGCCGGGGAGGGCGTCTGAGCAGTTCTTC. Translated, it gives CAISEPGRASEQFF.

This chain links TRBV18 with TRBJ2-7, with no clear D. V lost 3 bases and J lost 1, with 7 bases in between. This CDR3 is 13 amino acids long. Germline CDR1 is KGHSH and CDR2 is LQKENI. The CDR3: CASSPGRSYEQYF. The CDR3 region has the DNA TGTGCCAGCTCACCGGGCCGTTCCTACGAGCAGTACTTC.

The rearrangement links TRBV5-5 to TRBJ2-7; 8 bases match TRBD2. Germline V gene lookup returns CDR1 SGHKS and CDR2 YYEKEE (reference sequence). V was pared by 0 bases and J by 5 bases, with 7 bases of the junction left unmatched. The CDR3 runs to 15 residues. Written as DNA, the CDR3 is TGTGCCAGCAGCTTGGAAGGGCGGGGGGCCAACGAGCAGTACTTC. Translation gives CASSLEGRGANEQYF. Complete variable domain (other parts from reference TRBV5-5 and TRBJ2-7): DAGVTQSPTHLIKTRGQQVTLRCSPISGHKSVSWYQQVLGQGPQFIFQYYEKEERGRGNFPDRFSARQFPNYSSELNVNALLLGDSALYLCASSLEGRGANEQYFGPGTRLTVT.

The chain carries TRBV7-2 and TRBJ1-2; 9 bases map to TRBD1. Looked up from germline, CDR1 is SGHTA and CDR2 is FQGNSA. The CDR3 contains 13 residues. The V segment lost 6 bases and the J segment 5 bases; nucleotides outside the gene matches: 4. The CDR3 region has the DNA TGTGCCAGCAGTATTGGGACAGGGTATGGCTACACCTTC. It specifies CASSIGTGYGYTF.

The chain employs TRBV19 and TRBJ1-5; 7 bases fit TRBD1. J lost 4 bases, V lost 3 bases, and 6 bases had no gene match. CDR3 length: 15 amino acids. From germline, CDR1 is LNHDA and CDR2 SQIVND (reference sequence). The CDR3 region is CASSISGTVNQPQHF. CDR3 nucleotides: TGTGCCAGTAGTATTTCCGGGACAGTAAATCAGCCCCAGCATTTT.

The chain employs TRBV4-1 and TRBJ2-7; D may be TRBD2 (5 bases). V was clipped by 0 bases and J by 2 bases, with 8 bases between them. CDR3 length equals 14 residues. Germline V lookup: CDR1 MGHRA, CDR2 YSYEKL. The CDR3 protein is CASSQDIGAYEQYF. The CDR3 bases are TGCGCCAGCAGCCAAGATATCGGGGCCTACGAGCAGTACTTC.

The chain couples TRBV7-2 to TRBJ1-1; D may be TRBD1 (6 bases). This CDR3 is built from 16 residues. V was cut by 1 base and J by 8 bases, with 20 bases left in between. The germline V gene has CDR1 SGHTA and CDR2 FQGNSA. CDR3 protein: CASSLEYGGRKAEAFF. CDR3 DNA sequence: TGTGCCAGCAGCTTAGAATACGGGGGGCGAAAAGCAGAAGCTTTCTTT.

This clone has a single count. This chain links TRBV19 with TRBJ1-5; the D gene is possibly TRBD1 (6 bases). The CDR3 is 15 amino acids. Deletions cut 2 bases from V and 1 base from J, with 9 bases between. Germline CDR1 and CDR2: LNHDA and SQIVND (reference sequence). This CDR3 is CASSINGQSNQPQHF. Written as DNA, the CDR3 is TGTGCCAGTAGTATAAACGGACAGAGCAATCAGCCCCAGCATTTT.

The table lists this clone with a count of one. The chain employs TRBV12-3 or TRBV12-4 and TRBJ2-5, with a possible D match to TRBD1 (5 bases). V was clipped by 3 bases and J by 5 bases, with 7 bases between them. This CDR3 is 12 amino acids long. CDR3 DNA: TGTGCCAGCAGTTTTCCAGGGGAGACCCAGTACTTC. Its protein product is CASSFPGETQYF.

The CDR3 nucleotides read TGTGCCAGCAGCTTGGACAGGGGTGCGGAGACCCAGTACTTC. It encodes CASSLDRGAETQYF. This chain joins TRBV5-8 and TRBJ2-5; 7 nucleotides match TRBD1. Germline CDR1 is SGHTS and CDR2 is YDEGEE. V lost 0 bases to trimming and J lost 5 bases; unmatched junction nucleotides: 4. The CDR3 consists of 14 residues.

The V call is TRBV19, the J call TRBJ1-1, with TRBD1 as a possible D gene (5 bases). The V gene's germline CDR1 is LNHDA and CDR2 SQIVND (reference sequence). Trimming pared 0 bases from V and 5 bases from J, leaving 10 bases between. The CDR3 contains 14 residues. This CDR3 is CASSIDRQGTEAFF. CDR3 sequence (DNA): TGTGCCAGTAGTATAGATCGGCAGGGTACTGAAGCTTTCTTT.

This chain uses TRBV7-3 with TRBJ2-1; TRBD2 agrees at 12 bases. Germline values: CDR1 SGHTA, CDR2 FQGTGA. The CDR3 spans 15 residues. V lost 2 bases, J lost 6 bases, and 2 bases stayed unmatched. The CDR3 here is CASSLASGGANEQFF. CDR3 in DNA: TGTGCCAGCAGCTTAGCTAGCGGGGGGGCCAATGAGCAGTTCTTC. Drawing the rest from reference TRBV7-3 and TRBJ2-1, the complete variable domain is GAGVSQTPSNKVTEKGKYVELRCDPISGHTALYWYRQSLGQGPEFLIYFQGTGAADDSGLPNDRFFAVRPEGSVSTLKIQRTERGDSAVYLCASSLASGGANEQFFGPGTRLTVL.

The DNA for the CDR3 is TGCGCCAGCAGCCCTTCGAATGGGGGCTCCTACAATGAGCAGTTCTTC. Residues: CASSPSNGGSYNEQFF. The V and J genes are TRBV5-1 and TRBJ2-1; either TRBD1 or TRBD2 may supply D (5 bases each). Germline V gene lookup returns CDR1 SGHRS and CDR2 YFSETQ. The CDR3 is made up of 16 amino acids. With 4 bases removed from V and 0 bases from J, the gap between germline ends came to 14 bases.